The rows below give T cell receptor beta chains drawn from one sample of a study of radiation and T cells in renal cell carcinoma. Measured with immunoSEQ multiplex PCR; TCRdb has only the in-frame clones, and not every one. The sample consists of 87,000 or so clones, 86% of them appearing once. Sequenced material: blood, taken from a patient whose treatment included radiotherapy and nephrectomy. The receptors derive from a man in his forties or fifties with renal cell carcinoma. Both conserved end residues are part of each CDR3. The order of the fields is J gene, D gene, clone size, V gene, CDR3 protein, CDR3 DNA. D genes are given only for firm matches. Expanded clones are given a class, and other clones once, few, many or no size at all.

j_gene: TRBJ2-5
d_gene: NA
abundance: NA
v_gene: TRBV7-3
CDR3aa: CASSRGQGGETQYF
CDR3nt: TGTGCCAGCAGCCGAGGGCAGGGAGGAGAGACCCAGTACTTC

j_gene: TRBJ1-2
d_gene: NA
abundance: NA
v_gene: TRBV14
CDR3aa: CASSQGAGDWYGYTF
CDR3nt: TGTGCCAGCAGCCAAGGAGCGGGAGACTGGTATGGCTACACCTTC

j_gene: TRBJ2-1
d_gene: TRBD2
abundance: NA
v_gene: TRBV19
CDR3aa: CASSIAPTLAGEQFF
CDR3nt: TGTGCCAGTAGTATTGCCCCAACTTTAGCGGGTGAGCAGTTCTTC

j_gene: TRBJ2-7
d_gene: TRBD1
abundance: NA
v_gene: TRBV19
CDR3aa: CASSIDAGGQQYF
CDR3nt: TGTGCCAGTAGTATCGATGCAGGGGGCCAGCAGTACTTC

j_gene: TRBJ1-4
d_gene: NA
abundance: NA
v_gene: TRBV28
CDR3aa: CASIPQGRYEKLFF
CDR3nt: TGTGCCAGCATTCCACAGGGTAGATATGAAAAACTGTTTTTT

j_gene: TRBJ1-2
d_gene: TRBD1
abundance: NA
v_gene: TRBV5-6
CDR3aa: CAGSLAAFRDRGRYGYTF
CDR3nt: TGTGCCGGCAGCTTGGCCGCATTCCGGGACAGGGGGCGATATGGCTACACCTTC

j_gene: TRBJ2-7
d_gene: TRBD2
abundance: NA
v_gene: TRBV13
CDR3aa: CASSLAGGSYEQYF
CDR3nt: TGTGCCAGCAGCTTAGCGGGAGGGTCCTACGAGCAGTACTTC

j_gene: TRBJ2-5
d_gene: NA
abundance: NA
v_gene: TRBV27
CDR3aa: CASSPGPVLETQYF
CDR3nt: TGTGCCAGCAGTCCTGGACCCGTGCTGGAGACCCAGTACTTC

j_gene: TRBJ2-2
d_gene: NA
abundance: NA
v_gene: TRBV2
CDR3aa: CASRPLTPAGELFF
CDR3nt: TGTGCCAGCAGGCCGCTAACGCCAGCCGGGGAGCTGTTTTTT

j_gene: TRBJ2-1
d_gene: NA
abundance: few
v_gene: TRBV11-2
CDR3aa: CASSFRTGEQFF
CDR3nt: TGTGCCAGCAGCTTTCGAACCGGTGAGCAGTTCTTC

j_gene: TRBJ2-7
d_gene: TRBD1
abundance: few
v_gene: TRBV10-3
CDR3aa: CAIRLGQGPYEQYF
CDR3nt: TGTGCCATCAGACTAGGACAGGGACCCTACGAGCAGTACTTC

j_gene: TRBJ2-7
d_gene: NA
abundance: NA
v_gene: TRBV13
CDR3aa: CASSLPDSSYEQYF
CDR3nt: TGTGCCAGCAGCTTACCTGACAGCTCCTACGAGCAGTACTTC

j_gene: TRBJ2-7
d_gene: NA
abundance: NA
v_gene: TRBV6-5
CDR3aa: CASSYSEVSSYEQYF
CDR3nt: TGTGCCAGCAGTTACTCGGAGGTGTCCTCCTACGAGCAGTACTTC

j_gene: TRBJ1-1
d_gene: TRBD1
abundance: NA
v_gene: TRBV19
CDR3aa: CASRGRSGTELAEAFF
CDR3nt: TGTGCCAGTAGGGGACGCTCCGGGACAGAGTTAGCTGAAGCTTTCTTT

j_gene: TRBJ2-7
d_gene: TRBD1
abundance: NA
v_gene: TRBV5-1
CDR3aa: CASSKEGQNYEQYF
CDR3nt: TGCGCCAGCAGCAAAGAGGGACAGAACTACGAGCAGTACTTC

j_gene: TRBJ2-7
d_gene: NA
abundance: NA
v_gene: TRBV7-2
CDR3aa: CASSWRGGEQYF
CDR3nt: TGTGCCAGCAGCTGGAGAGGGGGGGAGCAGTACTTC

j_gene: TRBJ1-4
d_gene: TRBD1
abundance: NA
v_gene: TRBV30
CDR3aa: CAWNLQGVGEKLFF
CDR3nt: TGTGCCTGGAACCTACAGGGGGTGGGTGAAAAACTGTTTTTT

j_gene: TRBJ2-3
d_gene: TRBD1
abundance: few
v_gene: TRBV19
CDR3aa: CASSKGQGTDTQYF
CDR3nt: TGTGCCAGTAGTAAGGGACAGGGCACAGATACGCAGTATTTT

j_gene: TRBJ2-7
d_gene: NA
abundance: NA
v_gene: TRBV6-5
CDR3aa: CASSYSGTHSSYEQYF
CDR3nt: TGTGCCAGCAGTTACAGTGGGACCCACAGCTCCTACGAGCAGTACTTC

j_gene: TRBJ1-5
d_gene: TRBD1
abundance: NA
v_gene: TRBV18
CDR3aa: CASSPTGQPNQPQHF
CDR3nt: TGTGCCAGCTCACCGACGGGACAGCCCAATCAGCCCCAGCATTTT

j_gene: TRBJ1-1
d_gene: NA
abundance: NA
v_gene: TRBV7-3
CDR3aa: CASSLTAGGDTEAFF
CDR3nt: TGTGCCAGCAGCTTAACAGCAGGAGGGGACACTGAAGCTTTCTTT

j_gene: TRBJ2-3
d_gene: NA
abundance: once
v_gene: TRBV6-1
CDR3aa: CASSEVYTDTQYF
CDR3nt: TGTGCCAGCAGTGAAGTGTACACAGATACGCAGTATTTT

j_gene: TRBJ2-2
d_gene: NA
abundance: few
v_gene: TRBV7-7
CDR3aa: CASSLLVGANTGELFF
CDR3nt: TGTGCTAGCAGCTTATTAGTCGGGGCGAACACCGGGGAGCTGTTTTTT

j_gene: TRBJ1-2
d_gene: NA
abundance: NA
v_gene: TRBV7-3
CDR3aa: CASSLPTASCHGYTF
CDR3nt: TGTGCCAGCAGCCTCCCGACAGCCTCATGCCATGGCTACACCTTC

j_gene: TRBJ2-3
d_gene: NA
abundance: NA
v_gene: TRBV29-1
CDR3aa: CSVLRGFSTDTQYF
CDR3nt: TGCAGCGTTTTGAGAGGATTTAGCACAGATACGCAGTATTTT

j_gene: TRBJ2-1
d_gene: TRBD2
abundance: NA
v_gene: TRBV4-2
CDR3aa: CASSQDWTRINEQFF
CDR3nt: TGTGCCAGCAGCCAAGATTGGACTAGAATCAATGAGCAGTTCTTC

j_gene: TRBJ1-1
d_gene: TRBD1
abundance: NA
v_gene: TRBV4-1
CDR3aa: CASSLGTVTEAFF
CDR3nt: TGCGCCAGCAGCCTTGGGACAGTCACTGAAGCTTTCTTT

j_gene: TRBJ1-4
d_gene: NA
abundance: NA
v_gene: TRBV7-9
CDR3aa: CASSSQGATNEKLFF
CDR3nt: TGTGCCAGCAGCTCCCAGGGAGCAACTAATGAAAAACTGTTTTTT

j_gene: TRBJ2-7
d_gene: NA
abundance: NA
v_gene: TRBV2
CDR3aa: CASTPWGTPYEQYF
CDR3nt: TGTGCCAGCACTCCCTGGGGGACCCCATACGAGCAGTACTTC

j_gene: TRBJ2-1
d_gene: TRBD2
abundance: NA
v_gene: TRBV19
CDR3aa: CASTTGLADLNEQFF
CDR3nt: TGTGCCAGTACCACAGGACTAGCGGACCTTAATGAGCAGTTCTTC

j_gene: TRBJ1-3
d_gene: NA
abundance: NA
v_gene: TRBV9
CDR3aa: CASSVGPGSPSGNTIYF
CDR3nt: TGTGCCAGCAGCGTAGGCCCAGGGTCCCCCTCTGGAAACACCATATATTTT

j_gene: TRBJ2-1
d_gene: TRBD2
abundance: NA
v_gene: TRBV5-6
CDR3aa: CASSFRTSGIEQFF
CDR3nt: TGTGCCAGCAGCTTTCGTACTAGCGGGATTGAGCAGTTCTTC

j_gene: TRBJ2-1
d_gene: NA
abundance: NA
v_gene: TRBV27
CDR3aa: CASSYGPAGDEQFF
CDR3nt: TGTGCCAGCAGCTATGGACCAGCCGGCGATGAGCAGTTCTTC

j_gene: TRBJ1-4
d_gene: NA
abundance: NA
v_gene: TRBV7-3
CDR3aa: CASSRPDGDNEKLFF
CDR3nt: TGTGCCAGCAGCCGGCCGGACGGTGATAATGAAAAACTGTTTTTT

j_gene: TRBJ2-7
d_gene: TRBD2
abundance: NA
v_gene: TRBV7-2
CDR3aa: CASSLVVLAGVSYEQYF
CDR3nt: TGTGCCAGCAGCTTAGTTGTCCTAGCGGGGGTTTCCTACGAGCAGTACTTC

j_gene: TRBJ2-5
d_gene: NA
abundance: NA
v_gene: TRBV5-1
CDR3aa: CASSPRASSSQETQYF
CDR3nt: TGCGCCAGCAGCCCGAGGGCTAGCTCATCTCAAGAGACCCAGTACTTC

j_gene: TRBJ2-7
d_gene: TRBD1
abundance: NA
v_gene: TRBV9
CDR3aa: CASSFTGAAYEQYF
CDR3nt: TGTGCCAGCAGTTTTACAGGGGCCGCCTACGAGCAGTACTTC

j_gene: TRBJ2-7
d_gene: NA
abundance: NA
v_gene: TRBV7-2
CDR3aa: CASSHSDVLVEQYF
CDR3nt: TGTGCCAGCAGCCATTCGGACGTTCTAGTAGAGCAGTACTTC

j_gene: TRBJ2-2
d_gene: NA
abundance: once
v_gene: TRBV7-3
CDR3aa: CASSSQDTGELFF
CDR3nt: TGTGCCAGCAGTTCGCAAGACACCGGGGAGCTGTTTTTT

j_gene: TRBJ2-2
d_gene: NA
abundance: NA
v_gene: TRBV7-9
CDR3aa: CASSPEVGELFF
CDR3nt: TGTGCCAGCAGCCCGGAGGTCGGGGAGCTGTTTTTT

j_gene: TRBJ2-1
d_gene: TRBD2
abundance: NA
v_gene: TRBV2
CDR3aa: CASSGPGGSDEQFF
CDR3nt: TGTGCCAGCAGTGGTCCGGGAGGGAGCGATGAGCAGTTCTTC

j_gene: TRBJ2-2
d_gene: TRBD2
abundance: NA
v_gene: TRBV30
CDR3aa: CAWNGAGDYTGELFF
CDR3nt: TGTGCCTGGAATGGAGCGGGGGATTACACCGGGGAGCTGTTTTTT

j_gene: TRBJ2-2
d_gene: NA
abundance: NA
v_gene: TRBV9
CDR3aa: CASSVGRSNTGELFF
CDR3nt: TGTGCCAGCAGCGTGGGACGGTCGAACACCGGGGAGCTGTTTTTT

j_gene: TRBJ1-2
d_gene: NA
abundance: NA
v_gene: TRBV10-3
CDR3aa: CAISEGGYGYTF
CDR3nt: TGTGCCATCAGTGAGGGGGGCTATGGCTACACCTTC

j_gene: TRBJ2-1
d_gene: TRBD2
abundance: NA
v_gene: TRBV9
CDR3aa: CASSVPRGGASGSNVYNEQFF
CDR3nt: TGTGCCAGCAGCGTCCCGAGGGGCGGGGCTAGCGGGAGTAATGTCTACAATGAGCAGTTCTTC

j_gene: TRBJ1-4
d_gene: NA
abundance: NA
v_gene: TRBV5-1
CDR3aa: CASSIRPVEKLFF
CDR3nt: TGCGCCAGCAGCATCAGGCCGGTAGAAAAACTGTTTTTT

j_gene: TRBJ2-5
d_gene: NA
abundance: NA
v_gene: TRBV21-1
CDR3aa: CASSKPGQGGETQYF
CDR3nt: TGTGCCAGCAGCAAACCGGGACAGGGGGGAGAGACCCAGTACTTC

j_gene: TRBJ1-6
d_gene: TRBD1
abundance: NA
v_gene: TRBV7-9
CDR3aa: CASSPDGQGRYSPLHF
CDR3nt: TGTGCCAGCAGCCCGGACGGACAGGGAAGATATTCACCCCTCCACTTT

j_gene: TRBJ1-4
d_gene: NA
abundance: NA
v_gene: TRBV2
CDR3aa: CASSVNRVTNEKLFF
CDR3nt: TGTGCCAGCAGTGTCAACAGGGTAACTAATGAAAAACTGTTTTTT

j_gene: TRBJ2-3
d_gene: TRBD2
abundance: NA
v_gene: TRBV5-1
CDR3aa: CASSWGASGDSDTQYF
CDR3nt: TGCGCCAGCAGCTGGGGGGCTAGCGGGGATTCAGATACGCAGTATTTT

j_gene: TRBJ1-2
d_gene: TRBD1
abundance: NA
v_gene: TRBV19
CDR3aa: CASSIKQGAGYTF
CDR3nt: TGTGCCAGTAGTATCAAACAGGGGGCTGGCTACACCTTC

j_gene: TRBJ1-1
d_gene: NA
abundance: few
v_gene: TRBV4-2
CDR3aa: CASSPTAVNTEAFF
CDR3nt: TGTGCCAGCAGCCCGACAGCGGTGAACACTGAAGCTTTCTTT

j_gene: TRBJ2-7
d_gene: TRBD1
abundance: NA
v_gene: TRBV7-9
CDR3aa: CASSASGTGGEQYF
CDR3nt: TGTGCCAGCAGCGCATCCGGGACAGGGGGCGAGCAGTACTTC

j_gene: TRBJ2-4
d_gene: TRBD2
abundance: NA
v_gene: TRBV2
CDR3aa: CASSETSGGKNIQYF
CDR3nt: TGTGCCAGCAGTGAAACCAGCGGGGGGAAAAACATTCAGTACTTC

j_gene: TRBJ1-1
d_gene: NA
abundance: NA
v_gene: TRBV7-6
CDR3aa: CASSSRGRGGTEAFF
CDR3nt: TGTGCCAGCAGCTCCCGGGGCAGGGGAGGCACTGAAGCTTTCTTT

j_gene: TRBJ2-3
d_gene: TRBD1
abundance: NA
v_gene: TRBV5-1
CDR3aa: CASSLKQGQGAADTQYF
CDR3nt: TGCGCCAGCAGCCTTAAACAGGGACAGGGGGCTGCAGATACGCAGTATTTT